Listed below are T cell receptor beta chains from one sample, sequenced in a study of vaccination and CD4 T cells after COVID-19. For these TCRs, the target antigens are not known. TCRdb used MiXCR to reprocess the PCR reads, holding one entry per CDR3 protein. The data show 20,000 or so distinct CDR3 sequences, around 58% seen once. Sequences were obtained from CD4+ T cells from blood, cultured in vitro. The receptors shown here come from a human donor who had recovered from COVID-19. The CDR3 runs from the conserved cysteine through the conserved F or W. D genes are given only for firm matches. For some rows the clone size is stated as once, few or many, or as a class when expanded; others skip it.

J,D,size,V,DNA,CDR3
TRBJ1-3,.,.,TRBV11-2,TGTGCCAGCAGCTTAGAAGCCTCTTCCTCTGGAAACACCATATATTTT,CASSLEASSSGNTIYF
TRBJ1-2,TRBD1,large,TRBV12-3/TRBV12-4,TGTGCCAGCAGTAAAGCACAGGGGGCCGGCTATGGCTACACCTTC,CASSKAQGAGYGYTF
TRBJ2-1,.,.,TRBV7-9,TGTGCCAGCAGGGGTCTCGAGCGGCTCTACAATGAGCAGTTCTTC,CASRGLERLYNEQFF
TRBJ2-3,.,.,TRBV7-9,TGTGCCAGCAGCACTTCCTGGGATACGCAGTATTTT,CASSTSWDTQYF
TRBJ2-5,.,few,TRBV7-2,TGTGCCAGCAGACCAGGGTTCTGGGAGACCCAGTACTTC,CASRPGFWETQYF
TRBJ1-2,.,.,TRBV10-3,TGTGCCATCAGGGTTGCGGGGGCTAACTATGGCTACACCTTC,CAIRVAGANYGYTF
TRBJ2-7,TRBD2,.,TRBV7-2,TGTGCCAGCAGCTTCGGCGGGAGGGACATAAACGAGCAGTACTTC,CASSFGGRDINEQYF
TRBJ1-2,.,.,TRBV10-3,TGTGCCATCAGTGAGTCGGCAGGGCCTCGGGCTAACTATAGCTACACCTTC,CAISESAGPRANYSYTF
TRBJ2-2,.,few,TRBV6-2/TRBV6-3,TGTGCCAGCAGCTATCAGCCGGGACTCGAGCTGTTTTTT,CASSYQPGLELFF
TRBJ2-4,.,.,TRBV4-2,TGTGCCAGCAGCCAAGGGACAGCTTTAGCCAAAAACATTCAGTACTTC,CASSQGTALAKNIQYF
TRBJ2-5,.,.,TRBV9,TGTGCCAGCAGCGTACTCGGTTTTACAACCCAAGAGACCCAGTACTTC,CASSVLGFTTQETQYF
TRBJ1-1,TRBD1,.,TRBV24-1,TGTGCCACCAGTGAGGACAGGGGTTGGGGGACTGAAGCTTTCTTT,CATSEDRGWGTEAFF
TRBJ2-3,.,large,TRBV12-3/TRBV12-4,TGTGCCAGCAGTTTAAGAGTGAGCGGGAGCACAGATACGCAGTATTTT,CASSLRVSGSTDTQYF
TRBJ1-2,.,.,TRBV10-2,TGCGCCAGCAGTGATCTTGGGGGAAACTATGGCTACACCTTC,CASSDLGGNYGYTF
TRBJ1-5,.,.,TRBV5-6,TGTGCCAGCAGCTTGACAGTCAATCAGCCCCAGCATTTT,CASSLTVNQPQHF
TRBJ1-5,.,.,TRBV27,TGTGCCAGCAGTCCACCTAACCAACTAAATCAGCCCCAGCATTTT,CASSPPNQLNQPQHF
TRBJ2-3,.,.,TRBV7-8,TGTGCCAGCAGCTTAGGTGCGAGCCTTAGCACAGATACGCAGTATTTT,CASSLGASLSTDTQYF
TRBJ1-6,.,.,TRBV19,TGTGCCAGTAGTAGGCAGGGTTTTAGATCACCCCTCCACTTT,CASSRQGFRSPLHF
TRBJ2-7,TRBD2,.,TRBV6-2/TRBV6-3,TGTGCCAGCAAGACTAGCGGGGGCTACGAGCAGTACTTC,CASKTSGGYEQYF
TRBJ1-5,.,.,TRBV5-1,TGCGCCAGCAGCCCCGGGGAAGGGAGCAGTCAGCCCCAGCATTTT,CASSPGEGSSQPQHF
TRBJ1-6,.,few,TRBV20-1,TGCAGTGCTAAAAGCTCCTATAATTCACCCCTCCACTTT,CSAKSSYNSPLHF
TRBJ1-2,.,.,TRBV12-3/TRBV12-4,TGTGCCAGCAGCCAGGGCCAGGCCTATGGCTACACCTTC,CASSQGQAYGYTF
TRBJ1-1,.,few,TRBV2,TGTGCCAGCACCAGGACAGCAACCGCTGAAGCTTTCTTT,CASTRTATAEAFF
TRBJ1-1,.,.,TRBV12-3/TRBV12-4,TGTGCCAGCAGTTTCATGGTGCAGACTGAAGCTTTCTTT,CASSFMVQTEAFF
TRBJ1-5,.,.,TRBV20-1,TGCAGTGCTAGATCCCTGGCTGGAGGTCGGGGTCAGCCCCAGCATTTT,CSARSLAGGRGQPQHF
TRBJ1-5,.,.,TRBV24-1,TGTGCCACCAGTGATTTCGGCGGGGTGAGCAATCAGCCCCAGCATTTT,CATSDFGGVSNQPQHF
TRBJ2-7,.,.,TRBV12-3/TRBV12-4,TGTGCCAGCAACGGGAGAACATACGAGCAGTACTTC,CASNGRTYEQYF
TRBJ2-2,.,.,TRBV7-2,TGTGCCAGCACCTTACGAGGGAGGATAACCGGGGAGCTGTTTTTT,CASTLRGRITGELFF
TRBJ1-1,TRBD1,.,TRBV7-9,TGTGCCAGCAGCTTATATACCGGGACAGGGGCCGAGGTCTCTTTCTTT,CASSLYTGTGAEVSFF
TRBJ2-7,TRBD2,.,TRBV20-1,TGCAGTGCTAGAGACCTAGCGGGAAGCTCCTACGAGCAGTACTTC,CSARDLAGSSYEQYF
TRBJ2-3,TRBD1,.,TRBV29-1,TGCAGCGCTACGGGACAGACTAGCACAGATACGCAGTATTTT,CSATGQTSTDTQYF
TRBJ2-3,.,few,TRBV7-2,TGTGCCAGCAGCTTAACCACAGGCACAGATACGCAGTATTTT,CASSLTTGTDTQYF
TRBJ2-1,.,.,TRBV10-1,TGCGCCAGCTCCCCCGGGGGATACTACAATGAGCAGTTCTTC,CASSPGGYYNEQFF
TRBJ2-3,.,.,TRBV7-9,TGTGCCAGCAGCTCGGTAGCGGTCCCCACAGATACGCAGTATTTT,CASSSVAVPTDTQYF
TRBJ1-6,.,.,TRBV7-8,TGTGCCAGCAGCTCGGGGGTCTCCTATAATTCACCCCTCCACTTT,CASSSGVSYNSPLHF
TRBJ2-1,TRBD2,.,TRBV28,TGTGCCAGCAAGACTAGCGACTACAATGAGCAGTTCTTC,CASKTSDYNEQFF
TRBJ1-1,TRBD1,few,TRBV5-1,TGCGCCAGCAGCTTGCCCCAGGGGGCTGGGACTGAAGCTTTCTTT,CASSLPQGAGTEAFF
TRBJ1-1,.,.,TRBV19,TGTGCCAGCGGACAGATAGAAGCTTTCTTT,CASGQIEAFF
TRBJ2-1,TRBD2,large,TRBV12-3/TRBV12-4,TGTGCCAGCAGTTTAGGGCTAGCGGGGGACAATGAGCAGTTCTTC,CASSLGLAGDNEQFF
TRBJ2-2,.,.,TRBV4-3,TGCGCCAGCAGCCAAGATTTAACAACCACCGGGGAGCTGTTTTTT,CASSQDLTTTGELFF
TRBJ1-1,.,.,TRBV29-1,TGCAGCGTTGCGGGACCCAGAAGAACTGAAGCTTTCTTT,CSVAGPRRTEAFF
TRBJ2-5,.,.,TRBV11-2,TGTGCCAGCAGCGCTTCTGGACTGCAAGAGACCCAGTACTTC,CASSASGLQETQYF
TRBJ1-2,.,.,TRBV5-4,TGTGCCAGCAGACCGAATGACAGGAACTATGGCTACACCTTC,CASRPNDRNYGYTF
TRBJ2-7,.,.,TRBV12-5,TGTGCTAGTGCACTAGGGGCGGGGACGGTCCCCTACGAGCAGTACTTC,CASALGAGTVPYEQYF
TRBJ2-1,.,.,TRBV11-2,TGTGCCAGCAGCTACACTGGCGGGACCTACAATGAGCAGTTCTTC,CASSYTGGTYNEQFF
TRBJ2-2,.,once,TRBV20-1,TGCAGTGCTAGCGGCGCCCTAAGCACCGGGGAGCTGTTTTTT,CSASGALSTGELFF
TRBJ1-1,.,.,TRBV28,TGTGCCACTGAGTGGGAGTCGCCTAACACTGAAGCTTTCTTT,CATEWESPNTEAFF
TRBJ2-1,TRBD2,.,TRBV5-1,TGCGCCAGCAGCCAAGGGAGGGAAAACAATGAGCAGTTCTTC,CASSQGRENNEQFF
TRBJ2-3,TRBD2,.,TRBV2,TGTGCCAGCAGTTCGACCTACGGACTAGCGGGGTCCACAGATACGCAGTATTTT,CASSSTYGLAGSTDTQYF
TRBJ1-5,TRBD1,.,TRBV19,TGTGCCAGTAGTGAAAGACAGGGCCTCTATAGCAATCAGCCCCAGCATTTT,CASSERQGLYSNQPQHF
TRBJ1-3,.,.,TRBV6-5,TGTGCCAGCAGTTCAGGGATCCCCAACACCATATATTTT,CASSSGIPNTIYF